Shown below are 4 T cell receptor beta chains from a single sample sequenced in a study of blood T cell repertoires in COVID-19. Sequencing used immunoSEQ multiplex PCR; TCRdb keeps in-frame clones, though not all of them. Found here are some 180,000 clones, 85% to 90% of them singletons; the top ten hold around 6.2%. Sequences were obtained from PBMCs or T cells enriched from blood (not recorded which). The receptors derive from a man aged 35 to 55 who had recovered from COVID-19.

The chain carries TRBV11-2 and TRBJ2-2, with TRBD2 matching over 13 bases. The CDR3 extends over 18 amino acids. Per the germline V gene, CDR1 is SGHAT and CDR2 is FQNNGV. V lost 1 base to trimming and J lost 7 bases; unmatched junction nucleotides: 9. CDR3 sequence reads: CASSLGTSGGLKIGELFF. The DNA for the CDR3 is TGTGCCAGCAGCTTAGGGACTAGCGGGGGCCTAAAGATCGGGGAGCTGTTTTTT. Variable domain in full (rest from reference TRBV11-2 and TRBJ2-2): EAGVAQSPRYKIIEKRQSVAFWCNPISGHATLYWYQQILGQGPKLLIQFQNNGVVDDSQLPKDRFSAERLKGVDSTLKIQPAKLEDSAVYLCASSLGTSGGLKIGELFFGEGSRLTVL.

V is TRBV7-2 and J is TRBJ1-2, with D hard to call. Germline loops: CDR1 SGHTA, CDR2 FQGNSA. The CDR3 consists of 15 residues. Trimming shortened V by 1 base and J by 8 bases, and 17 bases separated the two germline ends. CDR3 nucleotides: TGTGCCAGCAGCTTAGGAACGAGTCCTTTTTGGGGCTACACCTTC. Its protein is CASSLGTSPFWGYTF.

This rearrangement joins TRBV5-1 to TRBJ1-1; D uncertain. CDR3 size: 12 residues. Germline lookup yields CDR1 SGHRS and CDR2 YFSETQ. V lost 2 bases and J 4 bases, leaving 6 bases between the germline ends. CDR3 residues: CASSFGGTEAFF. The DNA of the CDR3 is TGCGCCAGCAGCTTCGGCGGCACTGAAGCTTTCTTT.

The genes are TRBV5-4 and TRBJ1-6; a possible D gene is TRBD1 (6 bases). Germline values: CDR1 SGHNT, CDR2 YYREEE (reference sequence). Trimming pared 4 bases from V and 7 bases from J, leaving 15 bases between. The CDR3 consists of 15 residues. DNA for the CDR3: TGTGCCAGCAGCCAAGATGGTAGGGGGAATTCACCCCTCCACTTT. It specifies CASSQDGRGNSPLHF.